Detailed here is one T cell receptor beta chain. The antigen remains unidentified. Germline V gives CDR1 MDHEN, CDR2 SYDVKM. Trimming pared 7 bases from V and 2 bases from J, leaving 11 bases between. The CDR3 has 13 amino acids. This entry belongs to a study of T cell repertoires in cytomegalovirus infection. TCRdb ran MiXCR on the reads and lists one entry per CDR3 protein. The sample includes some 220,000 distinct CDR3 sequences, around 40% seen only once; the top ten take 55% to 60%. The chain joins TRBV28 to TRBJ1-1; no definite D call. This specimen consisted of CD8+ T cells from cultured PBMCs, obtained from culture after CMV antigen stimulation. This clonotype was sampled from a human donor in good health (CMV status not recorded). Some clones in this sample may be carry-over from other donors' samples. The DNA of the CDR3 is TGTGCCAGCAATCCGAGACATAACACTGAAGCTTTCTTT. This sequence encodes CASNPRHNTEAFF. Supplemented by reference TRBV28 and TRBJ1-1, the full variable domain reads DVKVTQSSRYLVKRTGEKVFLECVQDMDHENMFWYRQDPGLGLRLIYFSYDVKMKEKGDIPEGYSVSREKKERFSLILESASTNQTSMYLCASNPRHNTEAFFGQGTRLTVV.